The T cell receptor (beta chain) under discussion was sequenced for a study of T cell responses to AZD1222 COVID-19 vaccine. Study results and limitations: With dominance at 160-218 and 743-854, vaccine-associated CD4 TCRs spanned spike. Of the AZD1222 recipients, only six or seven were seropositive at baseline.

In the case of this clone: Its specificity is not known.

The data were produced by immunoSEQ multiplex PCR, yet TCRdb's version contains in-frame clones alone and is incomplete. This sample has 150,000 to 160,000 clones; 90% occur once, and the top ten carry around 1.9%. Germline loops: CDR1 SGHNT, CDR2 YYREEE (reference sequence). Germline trimming cut 5 bases from V and 7 bases from J; bases unmatched to any gene: 14. The CDR3 covers 16 residues. This sequence originates from an adult in good health. This rearrangement joins TRBV5-4 to TRBJ2-7; 11 bases are shared with TRBD2. This sample comprised peripheral blood, obtained on day 0 of AZD1222 vaccination. The CDR3 is CASSGGLAGGNREQYF. The CDR3 DNA follows: TGTGCCAGCAGTGGGGGGCTAGCGGGAGGAAATCGGGAGCAGTACTTC.